Described below is a single TCR beta chain sequence and its context. Its antigen is unknown. The entry originates in a study of Graves' ophthalmopathy and Graves' hyperthyroidism. Study-wide results and limits: The model flagged ophthalmopathy progression at more than 60% sensitivity and less than 75% specificity. In blood, most expanded thyroid clonotypes above 0.001 frequency were also detected.

Physicians reached a diagnosis by relying on clinical symptoms, serum thyroxine, TRAb, thyroid ultrasound and orbital computed tomography. The PBMCs had their origin in more than 9.5 ml of fresh peripheral blood. Germline-derived CDR1 and CDR2 are SGHDT and YYEEEE. The CDR3 length is 16 residues. Between the trimmed V and J ends, which lost 4 bases and 5 bases, there was a span of 21 bases. From RNA, the CDR3 regions of TCR beta chains were amplified and sequenced. RT-PCR with HTBI primers came first, then second-round multiplex PCR. TCRdb redid the calling of the multiplex PCR reads with MiXCR, one entry per CDR3 protein. The sample contains 660,000 or so distinct CDR3 sequences, roughly two fifths of which appear only once.

The TCR was taken from an adult man with Graves' ophthalmopathy. The chain combines TRBV5-6 with TRBJ1-2; D call uncertain. Material for sequencing was peripheral blood. The CDR3, as DNA: TGTGCCAGCAGCGGCGGTGGAGACGGATTCTATTATGGCTACACCTTC. Protein sequence: CASSGGGDGFYYGYTF.